This TCR beta chain is from a study of blood T cell repertoires in COVID-19. Study background: Samples taken during acute and convalescent COVID-19 were collected in the United States, Italy and Spain. Sample material is recorded as cDNA or gDNA derived from T cells, B-cell-depleted T cells, or PBMCs.

In the original workflow: Amplification of reference gene primers was used by the study to estimate nucleated cell counts. Data came from immunoSEQ multiplex PCR; TCRdb stores just in-frame clones and leaves some out. V and J calls plus clone size are reproduced from that table; the DNA served to infer D and trimming. The repertoire holds some 300,000 clones, about nine tenths seen once, with approximately 1.8% in the top ten. In Seattle, patients joined the study during active infection and were tracked longitudinally. The CDR3 has 14 residues. J was trimmed by 0 bases and V by 5 bases; bases with no gene match: 2. Germline values: CDR1 MNHEY, CDR2 SVGEGT.

Sequenced: peripheral blood. This receptor was obtained from a woman under 40 with COVID-19, enrolled during active disease. This rearrangement joins TRBV6-2 or TRBV6-3 to TRBJ2-5, with TRBD2 matching 8 bases. This chain's CDR3 is CASSVAGNQETQYF. For the CDR3, the DNA is TGTGCCAGCAGTGTAGCGGGGAACCAAGAGACCCAGTACTTC.